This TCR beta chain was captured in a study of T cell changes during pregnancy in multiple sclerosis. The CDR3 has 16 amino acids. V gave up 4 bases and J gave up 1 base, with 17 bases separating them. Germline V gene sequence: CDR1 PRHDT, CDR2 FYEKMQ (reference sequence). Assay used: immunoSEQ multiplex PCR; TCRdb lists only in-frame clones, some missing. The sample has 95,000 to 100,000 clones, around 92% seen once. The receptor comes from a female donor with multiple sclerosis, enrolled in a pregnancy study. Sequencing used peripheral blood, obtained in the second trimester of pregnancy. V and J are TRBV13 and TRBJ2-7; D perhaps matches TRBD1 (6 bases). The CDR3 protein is CASSWGRRGQSYEQYF. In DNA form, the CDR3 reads TGTGCCAGCAGCTGGGGGCGGCGAGGGCAGTCCTACGAGCAGTACTTC.